This TCR beta chain was sequenced during a study of STAT5B mutations in CD4+ large granular lymphocyte leukemia. Findings and caveats of the study: Main leukemic clonotypes were patient-specific, but roughly 25% appeared at low frequency elsewhere. Compared with healthy controls (2/35), patient top clones favored TRBV06 (8/27).

The CDR3 consists of 13 residues. The V gene lost 3 bases and the J gene lost 5 bases, with 7 bases spanning the gap. CDR1 and CDR2 (germline): SEHNR, FQNEAQ (reference sequence). Of note for this clone: Its antigen is undetermined.

Profiling relied on immunoSEQ multiplex PCR, and the TCRdb table lists in-frame clones only, not all of them. The data show roughly 48,000 clones, roughly 70% seen once. This sequence originates from a human donor in good health. Sequencing used CD4+ T cells from blood buffy coats. V gene TRBV7-9 combines with J gene TRBJ2-2; the D is unclear. The CDR3 loop is CASSFLSTGELFF. The CDR3 nucleotides are TGTGCCAGCAGCTTCCTATCTACCGGGGAGCTGTTTTTT. The variable domain in full, with the rest retrieved from reference TRBV7-9 and TRBJ2-2, is DTGVSQNPRHKITKRGQNVTFRCDPISEHNRLYWYRQTLGQGPEFLTYFQNEAQLEKSRLLSDRFSAERPKGSFSTLEIQRTEQGDSAMYLCASSFLSTGELFFGEGSRLTVL.